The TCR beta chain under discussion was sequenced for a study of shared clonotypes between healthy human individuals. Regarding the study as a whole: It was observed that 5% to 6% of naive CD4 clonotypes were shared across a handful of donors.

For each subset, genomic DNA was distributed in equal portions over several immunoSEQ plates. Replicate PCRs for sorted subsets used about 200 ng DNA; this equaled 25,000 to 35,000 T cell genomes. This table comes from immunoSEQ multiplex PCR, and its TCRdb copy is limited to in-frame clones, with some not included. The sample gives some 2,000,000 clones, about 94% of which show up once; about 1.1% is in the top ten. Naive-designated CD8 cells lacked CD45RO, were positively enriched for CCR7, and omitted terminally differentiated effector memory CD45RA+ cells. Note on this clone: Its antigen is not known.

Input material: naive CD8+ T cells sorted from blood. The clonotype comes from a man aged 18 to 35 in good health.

The chain's CDR3 is CASSDRMNTEAFF. The CDR3 region has the DNA TGTGCCAGCTCGGACAGGATGAACACTGAAGCTTTCTTT. The chain uses TRBV18 and TRBJ1-1, with 7 nucleotides matching TRBD1. CDR3 length: 13 amino acids. The J segment lost 0 bases and the V segment lost 6 bases, leaving 1 base of the junction unmatched. CDR1 and CDR2 (germline): KGHSH, LQKENI.